The sequence of this T cell receptor (beta chain) was determined in a study of T cells in localized non-small cell lung cancer (dated by TCRdb to 2019 to 2021). About the study as a whole: The study examined T cell repertoires in under 300 patients with early-stage NSCLC and compared tumors with uninvolved tumor-adjacent lungs. The cohort was made up of 236 treatment-naive NSCLC patients whose localized lung tumors had been resected. The mean age of the NSCLC patients was 60 to 85 years, with 120 to 150 men and around 99 women.

TCR beta CDR3 regions were sequenced from DNA using the immunoSEQ Assay. Concerning the study's data processing: T cell density was computed as TCR beta template counts normalized to usable DNA estimated by amplifying housekeeping genes. Richness was estimated using the preseqR package, with extrapolation to 400,000 templates for PBMC samples and to 120,000 templates for tissue samples. Clonality was defined by subtracting Pielou's evenness from one. Differential abundance testing on productive amino-acid clonotypes, with a minimum total count of 5 and an alpha of 0.1, was used to identify tissue-enriched TCRs. The Jaccard Index and the Morisita Overlap Index were used to measure repertoire overlap between compartments. GLIPH grouped TCR beta CDR3s together with public tetramer-defined viral CDR3s, and a viral motif had to include at least three viral sequences and also show V-gene enrichment. Held by TCRdb, this immuneACCESS table contains in-frame sequences only and omits some clones. Under half of the omission traces to an unresolved V gene where checked; the cause of the rest is unknown. V, J and clone size are those of that table, while D and trimming were read from the DNA. The sample includes 25,000 to 30,000 clones, with roughly 90% observed a single time. Jointly, the top ten make up 2.8% of the sample.

At diagnosis, peripheral blood, uninvolved tumor-adjacent lung and tumor were collected and were preserved as a mix of fresh-frozen and FFPE material. For TCR repertoire profiling, the blood samples were analyzed as peripheral blood mononuclear cells. Study-wide conclusions, independent of this receptor: Of the top 100 tumor clones, a median of roughly 53 were detected in paired uninvolved adjacent lung; under 35 were also among that lung's top 100. Uninvolved tumor-adjacent lung showed the highest T cell clonality, higher than tumor, which suggests more focused antigenic responses in the adjacent lung. Because the study design was exploratory, TCR variables were selected using unadjusted p-values without false-discovery rate correction. Higher blood T cell density associated with longer overall survival, while higher adjacent-lung clonality associated with shorter survival. Because multi-region sequencing of the tumors was not done, intratumor heterogeneity could not be ruled out.

The CDR3 starts with the cysteine, ends with the phenylalanine, and has 13 residues. This entry keeps only the CDR3 DNA: 39 bases, framed from base 1. Trimming at the junction amounts to 4 bases on V and 0 bases on J, and the germline ends lie 7 bases apart. The germline V gene yields ENHRY for CDR1 and SYGVKD for CDR2. Note on this clone: There is no known antigen for this receptor. The record has no base qualities; no much larger clone is one base away.

The sequence was obtained from a woman aged 18-50 years with stage I lung adenocarcinoma. The chain joins TRBV10-3 to TRBJ2-7; the D gene is not confidently resolved. The sequences come from peripheral blood, collected before any cancer treatment. CDR3 protein: CAISATLSYEQYF. The DNA is as follows: TGTGCCATCAGTGCCACCCTCTCCTACGAGCAGTACTTC.